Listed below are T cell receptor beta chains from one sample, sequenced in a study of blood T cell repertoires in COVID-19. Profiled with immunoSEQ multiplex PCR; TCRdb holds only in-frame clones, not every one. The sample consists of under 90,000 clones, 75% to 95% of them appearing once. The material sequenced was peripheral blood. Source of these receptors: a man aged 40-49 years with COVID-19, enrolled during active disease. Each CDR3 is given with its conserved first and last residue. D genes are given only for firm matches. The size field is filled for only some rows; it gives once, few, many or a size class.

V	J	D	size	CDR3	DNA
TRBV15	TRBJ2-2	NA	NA	CATSPRRGSTGELFF	TGTGCCACCAGCCCCCGTCGGGGGTCCACCGGGGAGCTGTTTTTT
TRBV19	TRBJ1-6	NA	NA	CASSIDRYWNSPLHF	TGTGCCAGTAGTATTGACAGATACTGGAATTCACCCCTCCACTTT
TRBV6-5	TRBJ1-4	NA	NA	CATSQGPNEKLFF	TGTGCCACTTCACAGGGCCCAAATGAAAAACTGTTTTTT
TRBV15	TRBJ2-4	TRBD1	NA	CATRTGTGSMGALAKNIQYF	TGTGCCACCAGAACCGGGACAGGGTCTATGGGGGCGTTAGCCAAAAACATTCAGTACTTC
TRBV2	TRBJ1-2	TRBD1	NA	CAGQTGDNYGYTF	TGTGCCGGACAGACAGGGGATAACTATGGCTACACCTTC
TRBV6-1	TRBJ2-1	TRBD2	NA	CASSDQAGAYNEQFF	TGTGCCAGCAGTGACCAAGCGGGGGCCTACAATGAGCAGTTCTTC
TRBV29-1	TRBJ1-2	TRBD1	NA	CSADRGRPGSGYTF	TGCAGCGCCGACAGGGGGCGACCTGGGAGTGGCTACACCTTC
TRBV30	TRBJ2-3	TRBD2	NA	CAWSVSGGGASDTQYF	TGTGCCTGGAGTGTCTCAGGCGGGGGGGCCTCAGATACGCAGTATTTT
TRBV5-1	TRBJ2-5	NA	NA	CASSSTGTETQYF	TGCGCCAGCAGCTCTACAGGGACAGAGACCCAGTACTTC
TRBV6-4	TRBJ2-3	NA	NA	CATREGIRTDTQYF	TGTGCCACCCGGGAAGGTATACGCACAGATACGCAGTATTTT
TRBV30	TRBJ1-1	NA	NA	CAWVAVVEAFF	TGTGCCTGGGTCGCGGTGGTTGAAGCTTTCTTT
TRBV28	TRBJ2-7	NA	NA	CASSPPSSYEQYF	TGTGCCAGCAGCCCCCCTTCCTCCTACGAGCAGTACTTC
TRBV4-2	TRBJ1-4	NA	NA	CASTSAGGEKLFF	TGTGCCAGCACCTCTGCGGGGGGCGAAAAACTGTTTTTT
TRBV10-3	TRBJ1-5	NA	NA	CATRRDNQPQHF	TGTGCCACTAGACGGGACAATCAGCCCCAGCATTTT
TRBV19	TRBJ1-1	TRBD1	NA	CASLDRAGTEAFF	TGTGCCAGTCTTGACAGGGCCGGCACTGAAGCTTTCTTT
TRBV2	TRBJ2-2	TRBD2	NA	CASTQTSGGTNTGELFF	TGTGCCAGCACTCAGACTAGCGGGGGGACTAACACCGGGGAGCTGTTTTTT
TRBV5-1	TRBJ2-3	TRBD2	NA	CASQKDGGADTQYF	TGCGCCAGCCAAAAAGACGGGGGGGCAGATACGCAGTATTTT
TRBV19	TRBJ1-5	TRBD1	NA	CASSIYRGGSNQPQHF	TGTGCCAGTAGTATTTACAGGGGTGGTAGCAATCAGCCCCAGCATTTT
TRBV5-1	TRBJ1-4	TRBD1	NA	CASSFQGQANEKLFF	TGCGCCAGCAGCTTTCAGGGACAGGCTAATGAAAAACTGTTTTTT
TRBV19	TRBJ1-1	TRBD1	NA	CASIMGQRAPGTEAFF	TGTGCCAGTATCATGGGACAGAGGGCCCCGGGCACTGAAGCTTTCTTT
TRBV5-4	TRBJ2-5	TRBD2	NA	CASSLGRLAGGETQYF	TGTGCCAGCAGCTTGGGCCGCCTAGCGGGGGGTGAGACCCAGTACTTC
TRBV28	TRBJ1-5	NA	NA	CASRTTHQPQHF	TGTGCCAGCAGGACGACTCATCAGCCCCAGCATTTT
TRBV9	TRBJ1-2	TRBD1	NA	CASSGGGQGATGYTF	TGTGCCAGCAGCGGAGGGGGACAGGGGGCGACTGGCTACACCTTC
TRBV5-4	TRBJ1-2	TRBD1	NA	CASSLTGGAYGYTF	TGTGCCAGCAGCTTGACAGGGGGCGCCTATGGCTACACCTTC
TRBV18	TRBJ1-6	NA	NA	CASSPSQGSPLHF	TGTGCCAGCTCACCATCTCAGGGTTCACCCCTCCACTTT
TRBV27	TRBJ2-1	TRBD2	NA	CASGLGLAGGYEFF	TGTGCCAGCGGTTTAGGACTAGCGGGGGGGTACGAGTTCTTC
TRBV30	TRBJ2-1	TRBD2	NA	CAWSLAGGPYNEQFF	TGTGCCTGGAGTCTAGCGGGGGGGCCCTACAATGAGCAGTTCTTC
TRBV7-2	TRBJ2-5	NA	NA	CASGPPQPWETQYF	TGTGCCAGCGGCCCGCCGCAACCCTGGGAGACCCAGTACTTC
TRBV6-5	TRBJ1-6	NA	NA	CASLRGGKASPLHF	TGTGCCAGCCTACGGGGCGGGAAGGCGTCACCCCTCCACTTT
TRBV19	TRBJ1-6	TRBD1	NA	CASKGQGDSPLHF	TGTGCCAGCAAGGGACAGGGAGATTCACCCCTCCACTTT
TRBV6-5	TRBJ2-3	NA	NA	CASSLQGTGTDTQYF	TGTGCCAGCAGTTTACAGGGAACTGGCACAGATACGCAGTATTTT
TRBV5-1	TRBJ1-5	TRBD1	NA	CASSGQGGEDQPQHF	TGCGCCAGCAGCGGACAGGGAGGTGAGGATCAGCCCCAGCATTTT
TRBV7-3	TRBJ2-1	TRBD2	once	CASSSPGERGGIGEQFF	TGTGCCAGCAGCTCCCCGGGTGAGCGGGGGGGCATTGGTGAGCAGTTCTTC
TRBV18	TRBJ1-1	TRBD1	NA	CASRTGLNTEAFF	TGTGCCAGCCGGACAGGCCTGAACACTGAAGCTTTCTTT
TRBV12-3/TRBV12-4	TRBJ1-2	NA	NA	CASTRDFIAGYTF	TGTGCCAGCACTAGGGACTTCATCGCTGGCTACACCTTC
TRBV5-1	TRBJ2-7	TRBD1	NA	CASSLQGNKVEQYF	TGCGCCAGCAGCTTACAGGGGAATAAAGTCGAGCAGTACTTC
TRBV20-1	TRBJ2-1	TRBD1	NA	CSASPPQGRGLLDEQFF	TGCAGTGCTAGTCCACCTCAGGGCAGGGGGTTACTTGATGAGCAGTTCTTC
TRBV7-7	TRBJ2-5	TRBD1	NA	CASSPRQGVETQYF	TGTGCCAGCAGCCCCCGGCAGGGGGTAGAGACCCAGTACTTC
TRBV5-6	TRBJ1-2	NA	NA	CASSQQGTHGYTF	TGTGCCAGCAGCCAACAGGGTACCCATGGCTACACCTTC
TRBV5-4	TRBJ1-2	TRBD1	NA	CASSSGQASYGYTF	TGTGCCAGCAGCAGTGGACAGGCGAGCTATGGCTACACCTTC
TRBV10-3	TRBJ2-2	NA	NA	CAISENGGNTGELFF	TGTGCCATCAGTGAGAACGGGGGGAACACCGGGGAGCTGTTTTTT